The T cell receptor beta chain under discussion was sequenced for a study of shared T cell receptors in the human thymus. The CDR3 spans 16 residues. CDR1 SSHAT and CDR2 FNYEAQ come from the germline V gene (reference sequence). For this clone: A junction boundary mismatches the germline segment, possibly from a read error.

Sequencing used immunoSEQ multiplex PCR; TCRdb keeps in-frame clones, though not all of them. The table shows some 400,000 clones, with around 95% occurring only once. The sequenced sample consisted of thymocytes. The receptor was isolated from a human donor. The chain combines TRBV7-7 with TRBJ2-1, with D possibly called TRBD1 or TRBD2 (6 bases each). As DNA, the CDR3 is TGTGCTAGCAGCTCGGGGGCTCCGAGAGTGGACAATGAGCAGTTCTTC. This codes for CASSSGAPRVDNEQFF.